This passage covers 30 T cell receptor beta chains from one sample sequenced in a study of T cells in Graves' hyperthyroidism and ophthalmopathy. Authors of the study amplified TCR beta CDR3 regions from RNA transcripts. Carried out on the TCR CDR3, a first-round RT-PCR used the HTBI primer set. TCRdb redid the calling of the multiplex PCR reads with MiXCR, one entry per CDR3 protein. The sample lists over 250,000 distinct CDR3 sequences, more than 15% occurring once. Sequenced: blood. The receptors originated from an older woman with Graves' ophthalmopathy.

At least ten counts were recorded for this clonotype. The rearrangement joins TRBV5-1 to TRBJ1-1, with D maybe TRBD1 (6 bases). V gave up 4 bases and J gave up 0 bases, with 10 bases separating them. This CDR3 is 14 amino acids long. Germline loops: CDR1 SGHRS, CDR2 YFSETQ. This chain's CDR3 is CASSQGQMNTEAFF. DNA for the CDR3: TGCGCCAGCAGCCAAGGACAGATGAACACTGAAGCTTTCTTT.

This clonotype was seen ten or more times. The V call is TRBV7-2, the J call TRBJ1-5, with D uncertain. Germline V gives CDR1 SGHTA, CDR2 FQGNSA. The CDR3 contains 13 residues. V lost 0 bases and J lost 7, with 7 bases in between. CDR3 nucleotide sequence: TGTGCCAGCAGCTTAGCGCTTGACCAGCCCCAGCATTTT. This gives the protein CASSLALDQPQHF.

The V call is TRBV6-1, the J call TRBJ1-5; 8 nucleotides agree with TRBD1. CDR3 size: 15 residues. V trimming: 10 bases; J trimming: 7 bases; junction bases outside the gene matches: 15. Germline CDR1 reads MNHNS; CDR2 reads SASEGT. The CDR3 DNA reads as TGTGCCACCGATATCGACGGGACAGGCGGACAGCCCCAGCATTTT. Its protein is CATDIDGTGGQPQHF.

This clonotype was observed a few times. The V gene is TRBV5-1, the J gene TRBJ1-3; D gene uncertain. Germline V gene sequence: CDR1 SGHRS, CDR2 YFSETQ. The CDR3 consists of 17 residues. V lost 0 bases and J 0 bases, leaving 13 bases between the germline ends. The DNA of the CDR3 is TGCGCCAGCAGCTTGGAGGCGGTGTCTATCTCTGGAAACACCATATATTTT. This codes for CASSLEAVSISGNTIYF.

Written as DNA, the CDR3 is TGTGCCACCAGTCCCGGAGGACTAGCGGGGTCCTACGAGCAGTACTTC. Translation: CATSPGGLAGSYEQYF. V is TRBV24-1 and J is TRBJ2-7, with 12 bases lining up with TRBD2. This CDR3 spans 16 amino acids. The ends lost 6 bases at V and 1 base at J; junction bases unmatched: 6. Germline V CDR1 and CDR2: KGHDR, SFDVKD.

In its sample, this clonotype was seen many times. The chain carries TRBV30 and TRBJ1-2; tentatively, D is TRBD1 (6 bases). Trimming pared 2 bases from V and 0 bases from J, leaving 10 bases between. This CDR3 contains 14 residues. In germline, CDR1 is GTSNPN, CDR2 SVGIG (reference sequence). CDR3 in amino acids: CAWSQGYTNYGYTF. The CDR3 nucleotides are TGTGCCTGGAGTCAGGGGTACACTAACTATGGCTACACCTTC. Supplemented by reference TRBV30 and TRBJ1-2, the full variable domain reads SQTIHQWPATLVQPVGSPLSLECTVEGTSNPNLYWYRQAAGRGLQLLFYSVGIGQISSEVPQNLSASRPQDRQFILSSKKLLLSDSGFYLCAWSQGYTNYGYTFGSGTRLTVV.

This clonotype was observed many times. This chain connects TRBV11-2 to TRBJ2-3; tentatively, D is TRBD2 (5 bases). Trimming shortened V by 1 base and J by 0 bases, and 14 bases separated the two germline ends. The CDR3 runs 17 residues. Looked up from germline, CDR1 is SGHAT and CDR2 is FQNNGV. CDR3 DNA sequence: TGTGCCAGCAGCTTAGGTGGGATAGCGAGGAGCACAGATACGCAGTATTTT. This gives the protein CASSLGGIARSTDTQYF.

This clonotype was seen repeatedly, ten times or more. The rearrangement links TRBV12-3 or TRBV12-4 to TRBJ2-1; 13 nucleotides match TRBD2. This CDR3 is 15 amino acids long. J gave up 8 bases and V 6 bases, and 7 bases lay outside the gene matches. CDR3 region: CASRTGTSGTHEQFF. The CDR3 nucleotides read TGTGCCAGCAGGACCGGGACTAGCGGGACCCATGAGCAGTTCTTC.

This clonotype was counted at least ten times. The gene calls are TRBV4-3 and TRBJ1-5; tentative D call: TRBD1 (6 bases). V lost 2 bases, J lost 3 bases, and 11 bases lay in between. CDR3 length: 15 amino acids. CDR1 is LGHNA, CDR2 YSLEER, per germline. CDR3 sequence reads: CASSQQQGFNQPQHF. The CDR3 bases are TGCGCCAGCAGCCAACAACAGGGCTTCAATCAGCCCCAGCATTTT.

This clonotype was seen ten or more times. In DNA form, the CDR3 reads TGTGCCAGCAGCCGAAACTACGGGGACGAGCAGTACTTC. Translating it yields CASSRNYGDEQYF. The chain is built from TRBV9 and TRBJ2-7, with D possibly matching TRBD2 (5 bases). The ends were cut back, 4 bases at V and 5 bases at J, with 13 bases in the middle. Per the germline V gene, CDR1 is SGDLS and CDR2 is YYNGEE. CDR3 length: 13 residues.

This clonotype was picked up many times. The chain carries TRBV18 and TRBJ2-1; tentative D call: TRBD1 (5 bases). Germline lookup yields CDR1 KGHSH and CDR2 LQKENI. The CDR3 is 15 amino acids. Trimming removed 2 bases from V and 6 bases from J, with 14 bases in between. CDR3 in amino acids: CASSPGIAGPNEQFF. CDR3 bases: TGTGCCAGCTCACCAGGCATAGCAGGGCCCAATGAGCAGTTCTTC.

This clonotype was seen a few times. The chain has TRBV4-1 and TRBJ1-3; D possibly corresponds to TRBD1 (5 bases). The CDR3 is made up of 18 amino acids. V was shortened by 1 base and J by 0 bases, with 16 bases between the two germline ends. From germline, CDR1 is MGHRA and CDR2 YSYEKL. As DNA, the CDR3 is TGCGCCAGCAGCCAAGCGATGATGAGGACACACTCTGGAAACACCATATATTTT. It yields the protein CASSQAMMRTHSGNTIYF.

The CDR3 sequence: CASSYSSGRSGGGPDNEQFF. The CDR3 coding sequence is TGTGCCAGCAGTTACTCCTCGGGACGGAGCGGAGGGGGACCTGACAATGAGCAGTTCTTC. The chain employs TRBV6-2 or TRBV6-3 and TRBJ2-1; D is perhaps TRBD1 or TRBD2 (6 bases each). Germline V gene lookup returns CDR1 MNHEY and CDR2 SVGEGT. The CDR3 length is 20 residues. V was trimmed by 0 bases and J by 5 bases, leaving 26 bases between them.

The chain combines TRBV19 with TRBJ2-2; D might be TRBD1 (6 bases). This CDR3 comprises 14 residues. Germline values: CDR1 LNHDA, CDR2 SQIVND (reference sequence). Deletions cut 8 bases from V and 5 bases from J, with 15 bases between. DNA of the CDR3: TGTGCCAGTGGGGCAGGGGTCGAGACCGGGGAGCTGTTTTTT. Its protein product is CASGAGVETGELFF.

This clonotype was detected a few times. The chain employs TRBV18 and TRBJ2-5; 9 nucleotides match TRBD1. The germline CDR1 and CDR2 sequences are KGHSH and LQKENI. The CDR3 sequence is 17 residues long. Unmatched junction bases numbered 11, after V lost 6 bases and J lost 0 bases. The CDR3 DNA is TGTGCCAGCTCCTACACACTAAGGACAGGGGACCAAGAGACCCAGTACTTC. This encodes CASSYTLRTGDQETQYF.

This clonotype has just one count. The V gene is TRBV20-1, the J gene TRBJ1-4, with D possibly TRBD1 on 5 matching bases. The germline CDR1 and CDR2 sequences are DFQATT and SNEGSKA (reference sequence). Trimming pared 3 bases from V and 4 bases from J, leaving 12 bases between. This CDR3 is 14 amino acids long. DNA for the CDR3: TGCAGTGCTAGGGCAGGGTTGGGTAATGAAAAACTGTTTTTT. Translation gives CSARAGLGNEKLFF.

This clonotype was recorded many times. V and J are TRBV27 and TRBJ2-4; D tentatively reads TRBD1 or TRBD2 (5 bases each). The CDR3 consists of 15 residues. Germline CDR1 and CDR2: MNHEY and SMNVEV (reference sequence). V was trimmed by 6 bases and J by 3 bases, leaving 15 bases between them. Written as DNA, the CDR3 is TGTGCCAGCAGGGGGACGAAACGAAGCAAAAACATTCAGTACTTC. This encodes CASRGTKRSKNIQYF.

This chain uses TRBV6-1 with TRBJ2-7; no clear D gene. There are 10 residues in the CDR3. Germline lookup yields CDR1 MNHNS and CDR2 SASEGT. The V and J ends lost 6 bases and 4 bases respectively, with 4 bases between them. DNA for the CDR3: TGTGCCAGCAGCTGGTACGAGCAGTACTTC. Translation: CASSWYEQYF.

The chain carries TRBV11-2 and TRBJ2-3; D is unresolved. With 1 base removed from V and 2 bases from J, the gap between germline ends came to 16 bases. The CDR3 spans 17 residues. Germline values: CDR1 SGHAT, CDR2 FQNNGV. This CDR3 is CASSLGRAWAITDTQYF. The CDR3 DNA is TGTGCCAGCAGCTTAGGTCGGGCCTGGGCCATCACAGATACGCAGTATTTT.

This clonotype was counted at least ten times. This chain connects TRBV28 to TRBJ1-3; D is unclear. The V gene lost 6 bases and the J gene lost 4 bases, with 16 bases spanning the gap. This CDR3 contains 15 residues. CDR1 and CDR2 from the germline V gene are MDHEN and SYDVKM. The CDR3 here is CASSRDRAGGNTIYF. CDR3 sequence (DNA): TGTGCCAGCAGCCGTGACCGGGCCGGGGGAAACACCATATATTTT.

This chain uses TRBV19 with TRBJ2-7; the D gene is possibly TRBD1 (6 bases). Deletions cut 5 bases from V and 3 bases from J, with 14 bases between. Germline-derived CDR1 and CDR2 are LNHDA and SQIVND (reference sequence). This CDR3 region has 14 residues. In nucleotides, the CDR3 is TGTGCCAGTAGTTCCGGACAGACATTCTACGAGCAGTACTTC. It translates to CASSSGQTFYEQYF.

This rearrangement joins TRBV3-1 to TRBJ1-6, with D possibly TRBD1 on 5 matching bases. Deletions cut 2 bases from V and 4 bases from J, with 21 bases between. In germline, CDR1 is LGHDT, CDR2 YNNKEL (reference sequence). This CDR3 is built from 19 residues. In DNA form, the CDR3 reads TGTGCCAGCAGCCAAATCCCCTTTGGACACGGGGAATATAATTCACCCCTCCACTTT. This encodes CASSQIPFGHGEYNSPLHF.

This CDR3 is CASSLVPGRRTDTQYF. CDR3 in DNA: TGCGCCAGCAGCTTGGTCCCGGGACGGCGCACAGATACGCAGTATTTT. This chain joins TRBV5-1 and TRBJ2-3; either TRBD1 or TRBD2 may supply D (5 bases each). V was trimmed by 0 bases and J by 1 base, leaving 12 bases between them. CDR1 is SGHRS and CDR2 is YFSETQ in the germline V gene. This CDR3 contains 16 residues. Filled out from reference TRBV5-1 and TRBJ2-3, the complete variable domain reads KAGVTQTPRYLIKTRGQQVTLSCSPISGHRSVSWYQQTPGQGLQFLFEYFSETQRNKGNFPGRFSGRQFSNSRSEMNVSTLELGDSALYLCASSLVPGRRTDTQYFGPGTRLTVL.

The table lists this clonotype with many counts. The gene calls are TRBV20-1 and TRBJ2-3, with TRBD2 identical over 16 bases. CDR1 and CDR2 (germline): DFQATT, SNEGSKA (reference sequence). The J segment lost 6 bases and the V segment lost 4 bases, leaving 7 bases of the junction unmatched. The CDR3 contains 16 residues. For the CDR3, the DNA is TGCAGTGCTACCGGGACTAGCGGGAGGGCCTCGGATACGCAGTATTTT. It specifies CSATGTSGRASDTQYF.

The V call is TRBV5-6, the J call TRBJ1-5; possibly TRBD1 for D (6 bases). The V end was cut by 0 bases, the J end by 6 bases, with 13 bases between. The length of the CDR3 is 15 residues. Germline V gene data show CDR1 as SGHDT and CDR2 as YYEEEE. CDR3 nucleotide sequence: TGTGCCAGCAGCTTGGACAGGGAGGAAGGTCAGCCCCAGCATTTT. Translated, it gives CASSLDREEGQPQHF.

This clonotype appeared many times. The chain uses TRBV20-1 and TRBJ1-5; D not certain. In germline, CDR1 is DFQATT, CDR2 SNEGSKA (reference sequence). V gave up 2 bases and J gave up 3 bases, with 8 bases separating them. The CDR3 has 13 amino acids. CDR3 coding DNA: TGCAGTGCTAGACAGGACCCCAATCAGCCCCAGCATTTT. Protein: CSARQDPNQPQHF.

This clonotype was seen at least ten times. The CDR3 sequence is CATGRGTGYTYEQYF. Written as DNA, the CDR3 is TGTGCCACCGGGCGGGGGACAGGGTACACCTACGAGCAGTACTTC. The chain links TRBV6-1 to TRBJ2-7, with 9 bases that match TRBD1. The junction had 12 bases not matched to a gene; V was cut back by 10 bases and J by 2 bases. The length of the CDR3 is 15 residues. Germline V gene data show CDR1 as MNHNS and CDR2 as SASEGT.

Concerning this clonotype: A read error may explain this, as a much larger clone is one base away. This chain uses TRBV28 with TRBJ2-5; TRBD2 is a possible D gene (6 bases). Germline loops: CDR1 MDHEN, CDR2 SYDVKM. The CDR3 runs to 15 residues. The CDR3 nucleotides read TGTGCCAGCAGCCGAACCCCCTGGGGTCGGGAGACCCGGTACTTC. Amino acid sequence: CASSRTPWGRETRYF.

This clonotype was counted a few times. The chain is built from TRBV7-2 and TRBJ1-5; no reliable D call. Germline CDR1 SGHTA, CDR2 FQGNSA. The CDR3 consists of 15 residues. V was shortened by 4 bases and J by 0 bases, with 10 bases between the two germline ends. The CDR3 nucleotides read TGTGCCAGCAGCTCACAGACGTATAGCAATCAGCCCCAGCATTTT. Its protein product is CASSSQTYSNQPQHF.

This clonotype came up many times. The V call is TRBV7-3, the J call TRBJ2-7, with 10 bases aligning to TRBD2. The CDR3 consists of 15 residues. CDR1 and CDR2 from the germline V gene are SGHTA and FQGTGA. V lost 0 bases to trimming and J lost 6 bases; unmatched junction nucleotides: 5. CDR3 in amino acids: CASSLTTSGTLEQYF. The DNA of the CDR3 is TGTGCCAGCAGCTTAACTACTAGCGGGACCCTCGAGCAGTACTTC.